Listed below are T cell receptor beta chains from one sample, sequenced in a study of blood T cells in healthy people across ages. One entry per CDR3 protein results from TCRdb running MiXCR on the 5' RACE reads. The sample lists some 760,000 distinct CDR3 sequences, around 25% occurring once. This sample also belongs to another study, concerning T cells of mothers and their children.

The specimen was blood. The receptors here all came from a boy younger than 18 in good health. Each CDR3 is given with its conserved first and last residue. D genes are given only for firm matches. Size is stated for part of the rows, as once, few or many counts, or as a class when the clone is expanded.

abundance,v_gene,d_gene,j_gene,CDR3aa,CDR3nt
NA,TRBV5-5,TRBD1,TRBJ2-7,CASSLRTGTNHEQYF,TGTGCCAGCAGCCTAAGGACAGGGACGAATCACGAGCAGTACTTC
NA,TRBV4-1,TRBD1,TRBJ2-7,CASSQGGTDLYEQYF,TGCGCCAGCAGCCAAGGGGGGACAGACCTCTACGAGCAGTACTTC
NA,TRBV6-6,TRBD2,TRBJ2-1,CASSYPRGGRYNEQFF,TGTGCCAGCAGTTACCCGCGCGGGGGGCGCTACAATGAGCAGTTCTTC
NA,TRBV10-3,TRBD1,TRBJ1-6,CAISDGQVSNNSPLHF,TGTGCCATCAGCGACGGACAGGTCTCTAATAATTCACCCCTCCACTTT
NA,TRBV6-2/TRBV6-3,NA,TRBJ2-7,CASRRWTPNPYEQYF,TGTGCCAGCCGGCGATGGACACCCAACCCCTACGAGCAGTACTTC
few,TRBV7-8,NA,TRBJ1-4,CASSARQTNEKLFF,TGTGCCAGCAGCGCGAGACAAACTAATGAAAAACTGTTTTTT
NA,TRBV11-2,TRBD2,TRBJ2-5,CASSLVPLGGLAGADEETQYF,TGTGCCAGCAGCTTAGTTCCTCTCGGGGGACTAGCGGGTGCGGATGAAGAGACCCAGTACTTC
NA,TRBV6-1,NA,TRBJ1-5,CASWGTWGNQPQHF,TGTGCCAGCTGGGGGACATGGGGCAATCAGCCCCAGCATTTT
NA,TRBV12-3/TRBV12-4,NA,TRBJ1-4,CASRKGINEKLFF,TGTGCCAGCCGGAAGGGAATAAATGAAAAACTGTTTTTT
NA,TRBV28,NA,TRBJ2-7,CASFTGGTGEQYF,TGTGCCAGCTTCACAGGCGGCACGGGGGAGCAGTACTTC
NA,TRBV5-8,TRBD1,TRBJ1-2,CASSRDRMNYGYTF,TGTGCCAGCAGCCGGGACAGGATGAACTATGGCTACACCTTC
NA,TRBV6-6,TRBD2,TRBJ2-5,CASSSHGGRETQYF,TGTGCCAGCAGTTCCCACGGGGGGAGAGAGACCCAGTACTTC
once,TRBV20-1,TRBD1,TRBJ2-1,CSSLAPGQGIF,TGCAGTTCTCTAGCGCCGGGACAGGGAATCTTC
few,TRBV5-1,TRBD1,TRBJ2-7,CASSYGTVGSYEQYF,TGCGCCAGCAGCTACGGGACAGTAGGGTCCTACGAGCAGTACTTC
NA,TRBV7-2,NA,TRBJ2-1,CASSSTLGGNEQFF,TGTGCCAGCAGCTCAACCCTAGGGGGTAATGAGCAGTTCTTC
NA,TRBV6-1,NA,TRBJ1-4,CASSEGGRLGEKLFF,TGTGCCAGCAGTGAAGGTGGAAGACTGGGGGAAAAACTGTTTTTT
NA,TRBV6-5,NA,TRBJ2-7,CASSSDRSSYEQYF,TGTGCCAGCAGTTCAGACAGAAGCTCCTACGAGCAGTACTTC
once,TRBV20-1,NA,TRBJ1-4,CSARDDVELYEKLFF,TGTAGTGCTAGGGATGATGTGGAGTTATATGAAAAACTGTTTTTT
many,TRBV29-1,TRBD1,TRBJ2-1,CSVVAQGDNEQFF,TGCAGCGTTGTAGCACAGGGGGACAATGAGCAGTTCTTC
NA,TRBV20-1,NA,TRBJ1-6,CSATASRGGRWDSPLHF,TGCAGTGCCACAGCAAGTAGGGGGGGCCGTTGGGATTCACCCCTCCACTTT
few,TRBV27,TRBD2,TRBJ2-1,CASGTGTSGVEQFF,TGTGCCAGCGGAACCGGGACTAGCGGGGTTGAGCAGTTCTTC
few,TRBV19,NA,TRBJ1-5,CASSTAPGRYSNQPQHF,TGTGCCAGTAGTACCGCGCCGGGACGCTATAGCAATCAGCCCCAGCATTTT
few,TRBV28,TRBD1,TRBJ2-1,CASRIIKGAGNEQFF,TGTGCCAGCAGAATAATCAAGGGGGCGGGCAATGAGCAGTTCTTC
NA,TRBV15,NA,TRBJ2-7,CATSSPLGGRLYEQYF,TGTGCCACCAGCAGTCCGCTCGGGGGTAGGCTGTACGAGCAGTACTTC
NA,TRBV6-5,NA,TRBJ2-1,CANSYSSNNEQFF,TGTGCCAACAGTTACTCGAGTAACAATGAGCAGTTCTTC
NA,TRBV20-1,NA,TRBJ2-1,CSARAGNEQFF,TGCAGTGCTAGGGCCGGTAATGAGCAGTTCTTC
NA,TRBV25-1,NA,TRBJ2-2,CASSERTGELFF,TGTGCCAGCAGTGAAAGGACCGGGGAGCTGTTTTTT
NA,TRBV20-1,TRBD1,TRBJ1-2,CSALPGGASPNYGYTF,TGCAGTGCCCTTCCAGGGGGGGCATCTCCCAACTATGGCTACACCTTC
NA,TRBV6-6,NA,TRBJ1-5,CASGGPNQPQHF,TGTGCCAGCGGAGGGCCCAATCAGCCCCAGCATTTT
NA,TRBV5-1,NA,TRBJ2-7,CASSLFPMITGSQIYEQYF,TGCGCCAGCAGCTTGTTCCCCATGATCACAGGCAGCCAAATCTACGAGCAGTACTTC
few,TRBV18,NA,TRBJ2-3,CASSPDSDTQYF,TGTGCCAGCTCACCAGACTCGGATACGCAGTATTTT
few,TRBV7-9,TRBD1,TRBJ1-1,CASSWGQGGTEAFF,TGTGCCAGCAGCTGGGGACAGGGGGGCACTGAAGCTTTCTTT
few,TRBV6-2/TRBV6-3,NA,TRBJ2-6,CASSYVYGQSSGANVLTF,TGTGCCAGCAGTTACGTCTACGGGCAATCTTCTGGGGCCAACGTCCTGACTTTC
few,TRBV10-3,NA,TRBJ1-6,CAISLLGQNLSPLHF,TGTGCCATCAGTCTTCTAGGGCAGAACCTTTCACCCCTCCACTTT
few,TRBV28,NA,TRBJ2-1,CASSSNLREQFF,TGTGCCAGCAGTTCCAACCTCAGAGAGCAGTTCTTC
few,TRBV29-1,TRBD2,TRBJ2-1,CSVEWGLAERSSYNEQFF,TGCAGCGTTGAGTGGGGACTAGCGGAACGAAGCTCCTACAATGAGCAGTTCTTC
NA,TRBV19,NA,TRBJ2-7,CASSIGAYSYEQYF,TGTGCCAGTAGTATAGGTGCCTACTCCTACGAGCAGTACTTC
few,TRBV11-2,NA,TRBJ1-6,CASSPRQLYNSPLHF,TGTGCCAGCAGCCCCCGTCAGCTTTATAATTCACCCCTCCACTTT
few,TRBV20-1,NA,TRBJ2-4,CSAEDPLAKNIRYF,TGCAGTGCAGAGGATCCACTAGCCAAAAACATTCGGTACTTC
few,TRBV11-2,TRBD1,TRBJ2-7,CASSPPVGDRAEQYF,TGTGCCAGCAGCCCACCCGTTGGGGACAGGGCCGAGCAGTACTTC
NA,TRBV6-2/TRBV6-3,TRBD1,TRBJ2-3,CASSPDRETDTQYF,TGTGCCAGCAGTCCGGACAGGGAAACAGATACGCAGTATTTT
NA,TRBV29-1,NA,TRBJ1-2,CSVVWVGNYGYTF,TGCAGCGTTGTCTGGGTCGGCAACTATGGCTACACCTTC
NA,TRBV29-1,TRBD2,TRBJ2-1,CSVAYSGADNEQFF,TGCAGCGTTGCATACAGCGGGGCCGACAATGAGCAGTTCTTC
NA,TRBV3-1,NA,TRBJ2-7,CASSQVGLSYEQYF,TGTGCCAGCAGCCAAGTTGGTTTGTCCTACGAGCAGTACTTC
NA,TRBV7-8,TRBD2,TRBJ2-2,CASSSRGLYGTSSGGELFF,TGTGCCAGCAGCTCCCGGGGACTATACGGGACTAGCTCTGGCGGGGAGCTGTTTTTT
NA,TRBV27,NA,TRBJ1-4,CASRGMGEKLFF,TGTGCCAGCAGAGGGATGGGTGAAAAACTGTTTTTT
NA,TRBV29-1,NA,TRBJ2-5,CSVEDGGGRIETQYF,TGCAGCGTTGAAGATGGAGGGGGGCGCATCGAGACCCAGTACTTC
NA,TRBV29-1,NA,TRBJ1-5,CSVADHAGGQPQHF,TGCAGCGTTGCTGACCACGCCGGCGGTCAGCCCCAGCATTTT
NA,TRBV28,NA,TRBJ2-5,CASSLGVQYF,TGTGCCAGCAGTTTAGGTGTGCAGTACTTC
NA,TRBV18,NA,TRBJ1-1,CASSPVGGINTEAFF,TGTGCCAGCTCACCGGTCGGGGGTATCAACACTGAAGCCTTCTTT
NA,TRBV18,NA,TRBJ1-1,CASSLPENTEAFF,TGTGCCAGCTCACTCCCCGAGAACACTGAAGCTTTCTTT
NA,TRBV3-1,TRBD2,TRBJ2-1,CASSQVTSGSYNEQFF,TGTGCCAGCAGCCAAGTGACTAGCGGGAGCTACAATGAGCAGTTCTTC
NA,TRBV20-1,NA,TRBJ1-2,CSARWGGLGYGYTF,TGCAGTGCTCGATGGGGGGGCCTGGGCTATGGCTACACCTTC
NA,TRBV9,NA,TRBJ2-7,CASSVGAQAYEQYF,TGTGCCAGCAGCGTAGGGGCCCAAGCCTACGAGCAGTACTTC
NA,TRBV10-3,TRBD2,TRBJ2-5,CAISDPGGHSETQYF,TGTGCCATCAGTGATCCGGGGGGGCATTCTGAGACCCAGTACTTC
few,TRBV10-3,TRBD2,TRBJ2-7,CAISAGLAGDEQYF,TGTGCCATCAGTGCGGGACTAGCGGGAGACGAGCAGTACTTC
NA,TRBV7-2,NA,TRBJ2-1,CASSLGFGRVTDGEQFF,TGTGCCAGCAGCTTAGGATTTGGTAGAGTAACTGACGGTGAGCAATTCTTC
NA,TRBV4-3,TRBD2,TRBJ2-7,CASNQDRSGRYYEQYF,TGCGCCAGCAACCAAGATCGCAGCGGGAGGTATTACGAGCAGTACTTC
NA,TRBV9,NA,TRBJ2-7,CASSGTTFSYGQYF,TGTGCCAGCAGCGGAACGACATTCTCCTACGGGCAGTACTTC
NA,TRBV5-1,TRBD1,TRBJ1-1,CASRAGQVNTEAFF,TGCGCCAGCAGAGCAGGACAGGTGAACACTGAAGCTTTCTTT